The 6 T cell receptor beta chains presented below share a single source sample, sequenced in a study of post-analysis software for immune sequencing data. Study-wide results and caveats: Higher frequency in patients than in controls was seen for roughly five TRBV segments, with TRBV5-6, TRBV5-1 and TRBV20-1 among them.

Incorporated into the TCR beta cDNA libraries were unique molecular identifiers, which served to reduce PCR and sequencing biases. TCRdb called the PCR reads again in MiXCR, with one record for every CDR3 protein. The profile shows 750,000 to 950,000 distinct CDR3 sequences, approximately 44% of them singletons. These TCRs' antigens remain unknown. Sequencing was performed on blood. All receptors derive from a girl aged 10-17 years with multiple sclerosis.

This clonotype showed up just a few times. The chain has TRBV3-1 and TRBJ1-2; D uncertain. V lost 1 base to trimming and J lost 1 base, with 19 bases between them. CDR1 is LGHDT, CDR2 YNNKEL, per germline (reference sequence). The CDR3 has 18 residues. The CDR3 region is CASSQGGIPSWGNYGYTF. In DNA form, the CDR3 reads TGTGCCAGCAGCCAAGGTGGGATCCCGTCTTGGGGTAACTATGGCTACACCTTC.

CDR3 nucleotides: TGTGCCAGCAGCCAGCGAGACAGTGGCTACACCTTC. Amino acids: CASSQRDSGYTF. The chain employs TRBV7-9 and TRBJ1-2, with D possibly being TRBD1 (5 bases). There are 12 residues in the CDR3. From germline, CDR1 is SEHNR and CDR2 FQNEAQ (reference sequence). Trimming took off 5 bases at V and 7 bases at J, with 11 bases between the two ends. Filled out from reference TRBV7-9 and TRBJ1-2, the complete variable domain reads DTGVSQNPRHKITKRGQNVTFRCDPISEHNRLYWYRQTLGQGPEFLTYFQNEAQLEKSRLLSDRFSAERPKGSFSTLEIQRTEQGDSAMYLCASSQRDSGYTFGSGTRLTVV.

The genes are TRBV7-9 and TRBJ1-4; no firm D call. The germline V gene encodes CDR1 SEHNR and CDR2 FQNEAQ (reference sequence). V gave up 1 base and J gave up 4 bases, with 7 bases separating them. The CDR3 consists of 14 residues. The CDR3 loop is CASSLGGNNEKLFF. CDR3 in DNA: TGTGCCAGCAGCTTAGGAGGGAATAATGAAAAACTGTTTTTT.

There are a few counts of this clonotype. Here the CDR3 DNA reads TGTGCCAGCAGCTCTGGGTCCAATGAGCAGTTCTTC. Its translation is CASSSGSNEQFF. The chain recombines TRBV12-3 or TRBV12-4 with TRBJ2-1; unclear D gene. V dropped 6 bases and J dropped 6 bases, with 9 bases sitting between them. The CDR3 length is 12 residues.

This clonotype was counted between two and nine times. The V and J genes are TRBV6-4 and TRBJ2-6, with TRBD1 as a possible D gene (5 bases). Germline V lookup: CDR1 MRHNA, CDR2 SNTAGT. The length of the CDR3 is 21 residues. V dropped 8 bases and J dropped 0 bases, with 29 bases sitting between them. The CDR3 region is CASRTLSQGASLISGANVLTF. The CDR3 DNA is TGTGCCAGCCGTACCCTTAGTCAGGGCGCCAGCCTAATCTCTGGGGCCAACGTCCTGACTTTC.

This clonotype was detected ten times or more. CDR3: CASSLGAGGETQYF. The CDR3 DNA reads TGTGCCAGCAGCTTAGGGGCAGGGGGAGAGACCCAGTACTTC. The genes are TRBV7-2 and TRBJ2-5; 7 bases map to TRBD1. The CDR3 runs 14 residues. The trim removed 1 base at V and 4 bases at J, leaving 3 bases unmatched. Germline V gene sequence: CDR1 SGHTA, CDR2 FQGNSA.